Each of the 4 T cell receptor beta chains below was sequenced from the same sample in a study of blood T cell repertoires in COVID-19. Profiled with immunoSEQ multiplex PCR; TCRdb holds only in-frame clones, not every one. The sample comprises around 85,000 clones, almost 90% of which are singletons, and roughly 4.5% rests with the top ten. Sequenced material: peripheral blood. The source of these receptors is a woman older than 75 with active or convalescent COVID-19.

Concerning this clone itself: At the DNA level, this CDR3 is encoded by other sequences in the same sample as well. This chain uses TRBV5-1 with TRBJ2-1, with TRBD2 matching over 13 bases. The CDR3 is made up of 15 amino acids. In germline, CDR1 is SGHRS, CDR2 YFSETQ. Unmatched junction bases numbered 2, after V lost 2 bases and J lost 6 bases. The CDR3, as DNA: TGCGCCAGCAGCTTAGGACTAGCGGGAGTCAATGAGCAGTTCTTC. Its protein is CASSLGLAGVNEQFF.

This chain joins TRBV7-2 and TRBJ2-7, with 12 positions matching TRBD2. Germline V CDR1 and CDR2: SGHTA, FQGNSA. This CDR3 spans 19 amino acids. The trim removed 11 bases at V and 4 bases at J, leaving 24 bases unmatched. CDR3 nucleotides: TGTGCCCAAACCGCCCGGAAGCTAGCGGGAGGGCCCAAGGAGTACGAGCAGTACTTC. It encodes CAQTARKLAGGPKEYEQYF.

V and J are TRBV28 and TRBJ1-5; no reliable D call. Germline V gives CDR1 MDHEN, CDR2 SYDVKM. V gave up 10 bases and J gave up 5 bases, with 15 bases separating them. The CDR3 totals 13 residues. The chain's CDR3 is CAINPAGDQPQHF. The CDR3 nucleotides read TGTGCCATAAATCCAGCAGGCGATCAGCCCCAGCATTTT.

This clone came up once. V gene TRBV18 combines with J gene TRBJ1-2; 7 bases match TRBD1. The CDR3 loop spans 16 amino acids. The J segment lost 2 bases and the V segment lost 5 bases, leaving 11 bases of the junction unmatched. Per the germline V gene, CDR1 is KGHSH and CDR2 is LQKENI. This chain's CDR3 is CASSTQTGPLNYGYTF. CDR3 sequence (DNA): TGTGCCAGCTCAACTCAGACAGGGCCCTTAAACTATGGCTACACCTTC. The full variable domain, with the rest looked up from reference TRBV18 and TRBJ1-2, is NAGVMQNPRHLVRRRGQEARLRCSPMKGHSHVYWYRQLPEEGLKFMVYLQKENIIDESGMPKERFSAEFPKEGPSILRIQQVVRGDSAAYFCASSTQTGPLNYGYTFGSGTRLTVV.